This T cell receptor (beta chain) derives from a study of shared clonotypes between healthy human individuals. Across the study: Those who served as donors were a couple of women and a few men between the ages of 18 and 49. Study-wide findings and caveats: When naive CD4 clonotypes were compared across four donors, approximately 5% were shared.

Profiling relied on immunoSEQ multiplex PCR, and the TCRdb table lists in-frame clones only, not all of them. The data show some 300,000 clones, with more than 60% seen just once and under 11% held by the top ten. The study enrolled healthy HIV-negative adults without recent acute infections or vaccinations as donors. The CDR3 is 11 amino acids. The V gene lost 3 bases and the J gene lost 3 bases, with 4 bases spanning the gap. Germline assignment: CDR1 SGHDT and CDR2 YYEEEE. This clone was found a few times. The antigen remains undetermined. The receptor was isolated from a man aged 25 to 40 in good health. The chain uses TRBV5-6 and TRBJ2-7, with D hard to call. Sequenced material: memory CD4+ T cells sorted from blood. Documented subset: CD45RA-negative fraction. DNA for the CDR3: TGTGCCAGCAGCTGGGACTACGAGCAGTACTTC. Translated, it gives CASSWDYEQYF.